This T cell receptor beta chain is drawn from a study of control samples from healthy donors and cancer patients. Germline values: CDR1 SGHRS, CDR2 YFSETQ. The trim removed 0 bases at V and 5 bases at J, leaving 4 bases unmatched. The CDR3 runs 14 residues. TCRdb keeps only in-frame clones here, not all; method: immunoSEQ multiplex PCR. The sample contains fewer than 200,000 clones, over 80% of which appear only once. This receptor was obtained from a man between 18 and 29 years old in good health. The sample consisted of blood. The rearrangement uses TRBV5-1 and TRBJ1-1; TRBD1 agrees at 7 bases. The CDR3 sequence is CASSLARGLTEAFF. CDR3 nucleotide sequence: TGCGCCAGCAGCTTGGCCAGGGGGTTGACTGAAGCTTTCTTT.